This T cell receptor (beta chain) was observed in a study of cytomegalovirus exposure and HLA in healthy donors. Across the study: Earlier sequencing of approximately 180 million T cells yielded approximately 120 million unique TCR beta sequences.

Concerning this clone itself: Antigen: not known.

The PCR ran on 60 Vbeta and 13 Jbeta primers. Repertoires were generated with immunoSEQ multiplex PCR, while TCRdb's copy carries only in-frame clones and drops some. The data show fewer than 150,000 clones, around 80% seen once. Study-level points and caveats: Available immune exposure information was restricted to CMV serostatus only.

This sequence originates from a male donor in good health and CMV-seronegative. Sequencing input: PBMCs.

CDR3 sequence (DNA): TGTGCCAGCAGCGAACACGCGAACACTGAAGCTTTCTTT. Translating gives CASSEHANTEAFF. This chain joins TRBV9 and TRBJ1-1; D gene uncertain. This CDR3 is built from 13 residues. The V end lost 3 bases, the J end lost 1 base, and 7 bases lay between the germline ends. CDR1 is SGDLS and CDR2 is YYNGEE in the germline V gene.